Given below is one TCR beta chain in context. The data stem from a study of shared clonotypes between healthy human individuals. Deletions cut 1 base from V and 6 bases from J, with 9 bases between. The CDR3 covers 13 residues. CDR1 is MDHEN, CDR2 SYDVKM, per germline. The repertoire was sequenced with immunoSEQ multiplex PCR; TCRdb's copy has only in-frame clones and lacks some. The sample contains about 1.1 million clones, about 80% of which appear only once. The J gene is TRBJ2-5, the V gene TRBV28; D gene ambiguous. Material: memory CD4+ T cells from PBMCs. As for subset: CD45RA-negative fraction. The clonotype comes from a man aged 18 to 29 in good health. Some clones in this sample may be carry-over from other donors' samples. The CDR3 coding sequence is TGTGCCAGCAGTTTATCCGGTAGGCAGACCCAGTACTTC. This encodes CASSLSGRQTQYF.